This is a list of T cell receptor beta chains from one sample in a study of blood T cell repertoires in COVID-19. Using immunoSEQ multiplex PCR, the repertoire was profiled, and TCRdb retains in-frame clones only, with some absent. Altogether roughly 200,000 clones are present, 88% being singletons, with the ten largest covering roughly 19%. Sequencing used peripheral blood. The receptors originated from a man in his forties or fifties with COVID-19, enrolled during active disease. Both conserved end residues are part of each CDR3. The order of the fields is D gene, clone size, J gene, V gene, CDR3 protein, CDR3 DNA. The D gene is left open where the match is weak. Rows may omit the clone size; those that give it use once, few, many or a size class.

d_call: TRBD1; clone_size: once; j_call: TRBJ2-7; v_call: TRBV5-1; cdr3_aa: CASSSGTGLYEQYF; cdr3_nt: TGCGCCAGCAGCTCCGGGACAGGGCTCTACGAGCAGTACTTC
d_call: TRBD1; clone_size: .; j_call: TRBJ1-1; v_call: TRBV4-2; cdr3_aa: CASSQARAGTGAATEAFF; cdr3_nt: TGTGCCAGCAGCCAAGCCAGAGCCGGGACAGGGGCCGCCACTGAAGCTTTCTTT
d_call: .; clone_size: .; j_call: TRBJ2-7; v_call: TRBV20-1; cdr3_aa: CSASSAAGRYEQYF; cdr3_nt: TGCAGTGCTAGTTCGGCCGCGGGAAGGTACGAGCAGTACTTC
d_call: .; clone_size: .; j_call: TRBJ2-3; v_call: TRBV29-1; cdr3_aa: CSVAITDTQYF; cdr3_nt: TGCAGCGTAGCAATCACAGATACGCAGTATTTT
d_call: TRBD1; clone_size: .; j_call: TRBJ2-1; v_call: TRBV7-2; cdr3_aa: CASSADRGKDEQFF; cdr3_nt: TGTGCCAGCAGCGCCGACAGGGGTAAGGATGAGCAGTTCTTC
d_call: TRBD1; clone_size: .; j_call: TRBJ1-2; v_call: TRBV6-2/TRBV6-3; cdr3_aa: CASSYRAGTASGYTF; cdr3_nt: TGTGCCAGCAGTTACCGAGCCGGGACAGCGTCTGGCTACACCTTC
d_call: .; clone_size: .; j_call: TRBJ1-6; v_call: TRBV5-8; cdr3_aa: CASSLGGRGAGNSPLHF; cdr3_nt: TGTGCCAGCAGCTTGGGAGGTCGGGGTGCAGGCAATTCACCCCTCCACTTT
d_call: .; clone_size: .; j_call: TRBJ1-1; v_call: TRBV7-9; cdr3_aa: CASSPVGRATTRLNTEAFF; cdr3_nt: TGTGCCAGCAGCCCCGTGGGGCGGGCCACGACTAGATTGAACACTGAAGCTTTCTTT
d_call: .; clone_size: .; j_call: TRBJ2-3; v_call: TRBV25-1; cdr3_aa: CASSESGGTDTQYF; cdr3_nt: TGTGCCAGCAGTGAATCGGGGGGCACAGATACGCAGTATTTT
d_call: TRBD2; clone_size: .; j_call: TRBJ2-3; v_call: TRBV11-2; cdr3_aa: CASSHARAGGAGYTQYF; cdr3_nt: TGTGCCAGCAGCCACGCGCGGGCGGGGGGGGCCGGGTATACGCAGTATTTT
d_call: TRBD1; clone_size: .; j_call: TRBJ1-2; v_call: TRBV5-5; cdr3_aa: CASSGTTGIYGYTF; cdr3_nt: TGTGCCAGCAGCGGAACGACAGGGATCTATGGCTACACCTTC
d_call: .; clone_size: .; j_call: TRBJ2-7; v_call: TRBV9; cdr3_aa: CASARGPGGNEQYF; cdr3_nt: TGTGCCAGCGCTCGTGGCCCCGGAGGTAATGAGCAGTACTTC
d_call: .; clone_size: .; j_call: TRBJ2-1; v_call: TRBV5-6; cdr3_aa: CASSFWGGPGMAQFF; cdr3_nt: TGTGCCAGCAGCTTTTGGGGGGGCCCGGGGATGGCGCAGTTCTTC
d_call: .; clone_size: .; j_call: TRBJ2-3; v_call: TRBV11-2; cdr3_aa: CASSLLVTDTQYF; cdr3_nt: TGTGCCAGCAGCTTATTAGTCACAGATACGCAGTATTTT
d_call: TRBD1; clone_size: .; j_call: TRBJ2-7; v_call: TRBV3-1/TRBV3-2; cdr3_aa: CASSPQQGDKQYF; cdr3_nt: TGTGCCAGCAGCCCACAACAGGGGGATAAGCAGTACTTC
d_call: .; clone_size: .; j_call: TRBJ1-4; v_call: TRBV5-6; cdr3_aa: CASSLRGNNEKLFF; cdr3_nt: TGTGCCAGCAGCCTCCGGGGAAATAATGAAAAACTGTTTTTT
d_call: TRBD2; clone_size: .; j_call: TRBJ2-1; v_call: TRBV5-1; cdr3_aa: CASSPPPTGIAGVHEQFF; cdr3_nt: TGCGCCAGCAGCCCCCCTCCTACGGGGATAGCGGGAGTGCATGAGCAGTTCTTC
d_call: TRBD2; clone_size: .; j_call: TRBJ2-3; v_call: TRBV11-2; cdr3_aa: CASSLLGGSGADTQYF; cdr3_nt: TGTGCCAGCAGCTTATTGGGCGGGAGCGGGGCAGATACGCAGTATTTT
d_call: TRBD2; clone_size: once; j_call: TRBJ2-5; v_call: TRBV2; cdr3_aa: CASSLTSGGQETQYF; cdr3_nt: TGTGCCAGCAGCCTGACTAGCGGGGGTCAAGAGACCCAGTACTTC